The 2 T cell receptor beta chains reported below all come from one sample, sequenced in a study of beta chain features in type 1 diabetes (dated by TCRdb to between 2018 and 2020). The method was the immunoSEQ multiplex PCR assay. The High Capacity cDNA Reverse Transcription Kit was used to reverse transcribe all of the isolated RNA, meaning that expressed TCRB transcripts were what got sequenced. TCRdb holds this immuneACCESS table with in-frame rearrangements only. Some clones are missing; in checked studies, unresolved V genes explain under half, and the rest has no known cause. Counted in this sample were about 140,000 clones; 9% to 10% of them appeared once. The ten top clones hold nearly 0.65% of the sample. Sequences were obtained from central memory CD4+ T cells from blood. The receptors originated from a woman between 40 and 50 years old in good health.

The V call is TRBV4-3, the J call TRBJ1-1; D ambiguous. V shed 0 bases and J shed 8 bases, with 13 bases lying between them. Germline V gives CDR1 LGHNA, CDR2 YSLEER. The CDR3 has 14 residues. CDR3 coding DNA: TGCGCCAGCAGCCAAGATGGACGCGGGTACGAAGCTTTCTTT. This sequence encodes CASSQDGRGYEAFF.

This clone has just a few counts. J is TRBJ2-1 and V is TRBV6-1; 10 bases are a match to TRBD1. The length of the CDR3 is 13 residues. CDR1 is MNHNS, CDR2 SASEGT, per germline. Unmatched junction bases numbered 2, after V lost 9 bases and J lost 3 bases. For the CDR3, the DNA is TGTGCCAGTCGGGACAGGGGCTACAATGAGCAGTTCTTC. Its translation: CASRDRGYNEQFF.